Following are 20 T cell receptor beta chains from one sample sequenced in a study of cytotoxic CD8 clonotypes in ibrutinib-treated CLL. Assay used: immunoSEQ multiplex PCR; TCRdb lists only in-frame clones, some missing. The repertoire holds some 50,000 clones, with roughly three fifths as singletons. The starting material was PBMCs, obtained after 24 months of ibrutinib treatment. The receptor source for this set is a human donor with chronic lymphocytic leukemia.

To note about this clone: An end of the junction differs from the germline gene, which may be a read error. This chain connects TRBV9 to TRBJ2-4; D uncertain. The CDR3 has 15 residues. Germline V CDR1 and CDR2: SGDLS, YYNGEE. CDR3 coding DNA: TGTGCCAGCAGTGTAGACGGGTTCGCCAAAAACATTCAGTACTTC. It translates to CASSVDGFAKNIQYF. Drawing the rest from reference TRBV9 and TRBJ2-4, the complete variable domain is DSGVTQTPKHLITATGQRVTLRCSPRSGDLSVYWYQQSLDQGLQFLIQYYNGEERAKGNILERFSAQQFPDLHSELNLSSLELGDSALYFCASSVDGFAKNIQYFGAGTRLSVL.

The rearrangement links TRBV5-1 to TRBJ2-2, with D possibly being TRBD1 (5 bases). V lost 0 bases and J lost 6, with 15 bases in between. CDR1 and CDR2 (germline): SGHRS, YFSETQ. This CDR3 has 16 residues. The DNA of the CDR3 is TGCGCCAGCAGCTTGGAGGGCGCAGGGTTGGCCGGGGAGCTGTTTTTT. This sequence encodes CASSLEGAGLAGELFF.

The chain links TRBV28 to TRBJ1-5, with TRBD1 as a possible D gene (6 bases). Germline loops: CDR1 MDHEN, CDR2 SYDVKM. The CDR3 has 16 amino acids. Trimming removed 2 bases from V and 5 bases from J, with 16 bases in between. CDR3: CASSLLGRGDDQPQHF. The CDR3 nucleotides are TGTGCCAGCAGTTTACTAGGCAGGGGAGATGATCAGCCCCAGCATTTT.

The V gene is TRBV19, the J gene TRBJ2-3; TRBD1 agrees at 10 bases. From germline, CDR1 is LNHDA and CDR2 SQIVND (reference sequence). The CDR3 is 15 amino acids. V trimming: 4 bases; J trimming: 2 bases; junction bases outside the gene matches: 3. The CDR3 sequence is CASSTGQGSTDTQYF. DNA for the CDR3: TGTGCCAGTAGTACGGGACAGGGGTCCACAGATACGCAGTATTTT.

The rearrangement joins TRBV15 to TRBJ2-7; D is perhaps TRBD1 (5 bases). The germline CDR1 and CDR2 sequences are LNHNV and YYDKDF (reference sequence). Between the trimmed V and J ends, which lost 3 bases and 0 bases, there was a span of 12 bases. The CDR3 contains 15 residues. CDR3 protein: CATSRGRVSSYEQYF. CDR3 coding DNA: TGTGCCACCAGCAGGGGCAGGGTTAGCTCCTACGAGCAGTACTTC. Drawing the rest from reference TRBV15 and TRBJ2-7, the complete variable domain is DAMVIQNPRYQVTQFGKPVTLSCSQTLNHNVMYWYQQKSSQAPKLLFHYYDKDFNNEADTPDNFQSRRPNTSFCFLDIRSPGLGDTAMYLCATSRGRVSSYEQYFGPGTRLTVT.

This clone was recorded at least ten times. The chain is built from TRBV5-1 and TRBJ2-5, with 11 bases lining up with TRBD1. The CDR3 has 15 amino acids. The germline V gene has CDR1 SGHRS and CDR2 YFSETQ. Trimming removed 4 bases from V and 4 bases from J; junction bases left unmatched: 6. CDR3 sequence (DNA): TGCGCCAGCAGCCAGGGACAGGGGGGTACAGAGACCCAGTACTTC. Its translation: CASSQGQGGTETQYF.

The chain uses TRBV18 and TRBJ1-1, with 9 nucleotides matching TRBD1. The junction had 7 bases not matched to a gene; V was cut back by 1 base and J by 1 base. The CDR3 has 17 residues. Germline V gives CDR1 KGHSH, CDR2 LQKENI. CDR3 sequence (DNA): TGTGCCAGCTCACCACTCGTCGGGACAGGGAGGAACACTGAAGCTTTCTTT. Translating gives CASSPLVGTGRNTEAFF.

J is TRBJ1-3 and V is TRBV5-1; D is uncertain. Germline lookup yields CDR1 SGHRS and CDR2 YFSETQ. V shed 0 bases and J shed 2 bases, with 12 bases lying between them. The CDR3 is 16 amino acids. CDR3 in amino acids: CASSLAGGQAGNTIYF. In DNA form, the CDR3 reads TGCGCCAGCAGCTTGGCAGGAGGGCAGGCTGGAAACACCATATATTTT.

The CDR3 is CASSPRTTDTQYF. CDR3 DNA sequence: TGTGCCAGCAGCCCCAGGACCACAGATACGCAGTATTTT. The chain is built from TRBV13 and TRBJ2-3; D is unresolved. Germline CDR1 and CDR2: PRHDT and FYEKMQ (reference sequence). CDR3 length equals 13 residues. Between the trimmed V and J ends, which lost 5 bases and 2 bases, there was a span of 8 bases.

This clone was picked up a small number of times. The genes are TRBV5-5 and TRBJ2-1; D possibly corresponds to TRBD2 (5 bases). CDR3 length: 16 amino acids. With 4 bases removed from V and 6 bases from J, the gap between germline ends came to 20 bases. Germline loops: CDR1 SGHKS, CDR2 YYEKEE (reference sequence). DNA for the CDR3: TGTGCCAGCAGCCAAGAACCGGGCCTAGCCGCCAATGAGCAGTTCTTC. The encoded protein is CASSQEPGLAANEQFF.

CDR3 protein: CASGPPFSNQPQHF. The CDR3 region has the DNA TGTGCCAGCGGCCCCCCCTTTAGCAATCAGCCCCAGCATTTT. The V call is TRBV6-1, the J call TRBJ1-5, with D hard to call. This CDR3 is built from 14 residues. V was clipped by 8 bases and J by 0 bases, with 11 bases between them. From germline, CDR1 is MNHNS and CDR2 SASEGT.

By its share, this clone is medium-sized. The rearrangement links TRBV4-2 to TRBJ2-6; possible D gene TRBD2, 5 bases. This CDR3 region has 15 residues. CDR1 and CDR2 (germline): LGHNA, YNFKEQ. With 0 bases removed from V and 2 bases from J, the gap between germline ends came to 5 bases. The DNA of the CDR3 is TGTGCCAGCAGCCAAGAAGCGGCTGGGGCCAACGTCCTGACTTTC. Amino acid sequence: CASSQEAAGANVLTF.

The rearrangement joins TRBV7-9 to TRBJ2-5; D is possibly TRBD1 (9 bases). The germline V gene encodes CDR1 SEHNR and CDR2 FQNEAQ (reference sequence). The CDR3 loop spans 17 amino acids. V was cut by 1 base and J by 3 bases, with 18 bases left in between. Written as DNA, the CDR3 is TGTGCCAGCAGCTTAGTTAGCGGGACAGGGAGAAAAGAGACCCAGTACTTC. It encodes CASSLVSGTGRKETQYF.

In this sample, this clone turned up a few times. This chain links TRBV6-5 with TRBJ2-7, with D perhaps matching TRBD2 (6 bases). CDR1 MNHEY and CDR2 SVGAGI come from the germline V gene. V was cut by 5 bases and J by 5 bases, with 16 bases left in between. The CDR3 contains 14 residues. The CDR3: CASSKRWSGHEQYV. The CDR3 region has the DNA TGTGCCAGCAGTAAACGATGGAGCGGGCACGAGCAGTACGTC.

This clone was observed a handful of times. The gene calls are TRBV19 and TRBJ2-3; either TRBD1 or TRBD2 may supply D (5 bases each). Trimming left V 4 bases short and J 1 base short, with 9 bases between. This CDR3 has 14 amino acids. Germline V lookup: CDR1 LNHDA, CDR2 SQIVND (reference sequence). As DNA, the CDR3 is TGTGCCAGTAGTAGTGGGGGAGGCACAGATACGCAGTATTTT. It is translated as CASSSGGGTDTQYF.

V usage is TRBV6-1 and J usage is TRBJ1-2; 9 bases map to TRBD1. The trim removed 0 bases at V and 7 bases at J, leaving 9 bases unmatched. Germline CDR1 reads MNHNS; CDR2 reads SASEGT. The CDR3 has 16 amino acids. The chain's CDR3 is CASSEASGTGIGGYTF. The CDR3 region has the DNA TGTGCCAGCAGTGAAGCATCCGGGACAGGGATCGGTGGCTACACCTTC.

The DNA for the CDR3 is TGTGCCAGCAGCGGACTAGATGGGAACACAGATACGCAGTATTTT. Amino acids: CASSGLDGNTDTQYF. The V and J genes are TRBV5-4 and TRBJ2-3; 7 bases are a match to TRBD2. V shed 4 bases, J shed 2 bases, and the junction held 7 bases outside the gene matches. CDR1 and CDR2 (germline): SGHNT, YYREEE (reference sequence). The length of the CDR3 is 15 residues.

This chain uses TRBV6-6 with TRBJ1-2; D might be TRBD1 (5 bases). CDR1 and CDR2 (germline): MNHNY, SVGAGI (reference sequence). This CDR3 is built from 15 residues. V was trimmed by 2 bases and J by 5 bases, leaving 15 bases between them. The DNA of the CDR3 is TGTGCCAGCAGTTACAACCCGACAGTTCCTTATGGCTACACCTTC. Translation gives CASSYNPTVPYGYTF.

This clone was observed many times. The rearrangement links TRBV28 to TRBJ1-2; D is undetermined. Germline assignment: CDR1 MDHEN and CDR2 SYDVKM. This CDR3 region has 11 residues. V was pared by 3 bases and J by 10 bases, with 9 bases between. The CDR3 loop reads CASSFDEDYTF. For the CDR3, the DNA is TGTGCCAGCAGTTTCGATGAGGACTACACCTTC.

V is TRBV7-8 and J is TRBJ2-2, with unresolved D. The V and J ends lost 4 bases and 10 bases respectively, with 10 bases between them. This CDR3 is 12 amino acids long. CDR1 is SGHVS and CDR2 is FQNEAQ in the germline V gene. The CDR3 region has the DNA TGTGCCAGCAGCTCCCAGGTTTCGGAGCTGTTTTTT. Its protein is CASSSQVSELFF.